What follows are 26 T cell receptor beta chains derived from one specimen sequenced in a study of molecular identifiers for immune sequencing clone quantification. TCRdb reprocessed the PCR reads with MiXCR, giving one entry per CDR3 protein. The sample records 60,000 to 70,000 distinct CDR3 sequences, around 18% being singletons. Specimen: naive CD8+ T cells from blood, with Jurkat cell RNA spiked in. This sample's subset: FACS-sorted CD8+CD4-CCR7+CD45RA+ naive T cells. The receptors here all came from a human donor in good health. Some libraries in this study had Jurkat cell RNA spiked in.

This clonotype was picked up a small number of times. The J gene is TRBJ2-2, the V gene TRBV19; TRBD1 agrees at 9 bases. Germline V CDR1 and CDR2: LNHDA, SQIVND (reference sequence). V was pared by 5 bases and J by 4 bases, with 17 bases of the junction left unmatched. This CDR3 contains 19 residues. The CDR3 is CASSGLDRGVPTFTGELFF. The CDR3 DNA reads as TGTGCCAGTAGTGGCTTGGACAGGGGCGTACCAACCTTCACCGGGGAGCTGTTTTTT.

This clonotype was seen a single time. Germline and junction disagree at one end, which may indicate a read error. V usage is TRBV10-3 and J usage is TRBJ2-7; 7 positions agree with TRBD2. Germline V gives CDR1 ENHRY, CDR2 SYGVKD. The CDR3 is made up of 14 amino acids. CDR3 region: CAIRESGLDYEQYF. CDR3 sequence (DNA): TGTGCCATCAGAGAGTCTGGACTAGACTACGAGCAGTACTTC.

This chain links TRBV7-3 with TRBJ1-1, with D unresolved. The CDR3 spans 13 residues. V gave up 1 base and J gave up 4 bases, with 7 bases separating them. Looked up from germline, CDR1 is SGHTA and CDR2 is FQGTGA. CDR3 protein: CASSLNVGTEAFF. The CDR3 nucleotides read TGTGCCAGCAGCTTAAATGTAGGCACTGAAGCTTTCTTT. The full variable domain, completed using reference TRBV7-3 and TRBJ1-1, is GAGVSQTPSNKVTEKGKYVELRCDPISGHTALYWYRQSLGQGPEFLIYFQGTGAADDSGLPNDRFFAVRPEGSVSTLKIQRTERGDSAVYLCASSLNVGTEAFFGQGTRLTVV.

This clonotype was recorded many times. The V and J genes are TRBV4-1 and TRBJ2-7, with D possibly being TRBD1 or TRBD2 (5 bases each). Trimming removed 4 bases at V and 0 bases at J, with 19 bases between. Germline lookup yields CDR1 MGHRA and CDR2 YSYEKL. The CDR3 runs to 17 residues. DNA for the CDR3: TGCGCCAGCAGCCTGGGTTTCGCTACGGGGCACTCCTACGAGCAGTACTTC. As protein: CASSLGFATGHSYEQYF.

The table lists this clonotype with a few counts. This chain joins TRBV7-3 and TRBJ2-7; no clear D. The CDR3 sequence is 15 residues long. Trimming took 2 bases from V and 5 from J, leaving 16 bases between them. Germline CDR1 is SGHTA and CDR2 is FQGTGA. CDR3 nucleotides: TGTGCCAGCAGCTTAGATGGGTTTCTGGGTAACGAGCAGTACTTC. Amino acids: CASSLDGFLGNEQYF.

This clonotype was counted many times. V and J are TRBV3-1 and TRBJ1-3; 7 bases map to TRBD1. Per the germline V gene, CDR1 is LGHDT and CDR2 is YNNKEL (reference sequence). J was trimmed by 1 base and V by 0 bases; bases with no gene match: 15. The CDR3 totals 20 residues. CDR3 in DNA: TGTGCCAGCAGCCAAGATTTCGGGACAGCTATTATGACTTCTGGAAACACCATATATTTT. It specifies CASSQDFGTAIMTSGNTIYF.

The table lists this clonotype with many counts. The V gene is TRBV20-1, the J gene TRBJ2-1; 8 bases align to TRBD2. The CDR3 consists of 17 residues. The germline V gene encodes CDR1 DFQATT and CDR2 SNEGSKA (reference sequence). The ends lost 0 bases at V and 0 bases at J; junction bases unmatched: 7. The CDR3 reads CSARDQGTRSSYNEQFF. In DNA, the CDR3 is TGCAGTGCTAGAGATCAGGGGACTAGAAGCTCCTACAATGAGCAGTTCTTC.

The chain carries TRBV15 and TRBJ2-7, with unresolved D. Looked up from germline, CDR1 is LNHNV and CDR2 is YYDKDF (reference sequence). The CDR3 spans 13 residues. Trimming pared 0 bases from V and 0 bases from J, leaving 3 bases between. This CDR3 reads CATSREDSYEQYF. The CDR3 DNA is TGTGCCACCAGCAGAGAGGACTCCTACGAGCAGTACTTC.

V and J are TRBV15 and TRBJ2-7; D is perhaps TRBD1 (5 bases). The CDR3 has 13 residues. Germline CDR1 reads LNHNV; CDR2 reads YYDKDF (reference sequence). The V gene lost 3 bases and the J gene lost 1 base, with 7 bases spanning the gap. CDR3 nucleotides: TGTGCCACCAGCAGGGGGCGATCCTACGAGCAGTACTTC. Translating gives CATSRGRSYEQYF.

On this clonotype: This sequence may be a read error, since a much larger clone differs from it by one base. V is TRBV5-3 and J is TRBJ2-7, with TRBD2 matching 12 bases. TRBV5-3 is annotated as an ORF whose role is uncertain. V lost 8 bases and J lost 4; bases outside the gene matches: 19. The CDR3 extends over 18 amino acids. This CDR3 reads CASSQSGAGLAGGYEQYF. The CDR3 coding sequence is TGTGCCAGCAGCCAATCCGGGGCCGGGCTAGCGGGAGGGTACGAGCAGTACTTC.

A note on this clonotype: A much more abundant neighbour one base away suggests this may be a read error. The chain employs TRBV14 and TRBJ2-1; unclear D gene. Germline assignment: CDR1 SGHDN and CDR2 FVKESK. This CDR3 is 13 amino acids long. Between the trimmed V and J ends, which lost 6 bases and 3 bases, there was a span of 9 bases. This chain's CDR3 is CASSPSHYNEQFF. The CDR3 DNA follows: TGTGCCAGCAGTCCTAGTCACTACAATGAGCAGTTCTTC.

In its sample, this clonotype was seen a few times. The V call is TRBV18, the J call TRBJ2-7; perhaps TRBD2 as D (5 bases). Germline assignment: CDR1 KGHSH and CDR2 LQKENI. The CDR3 consists of 14 residues. V shed 3 bases and J shed 2 bases, with 11 bases lying between them. This chain's CDR3 is CASSPETTAYEQYF. CDR3 DNA sequence: TGTGCCAGCTCACCGGAGACTACCGCCTACGAGCAGTACTTC.

This clonotype was observed many times. The genes are TRBV27 and TRBJ2-1; D ambiguous. This CDR3 has 15 residues. V was cut by 0 bases and J by 0 bases, with 6 bases left in between. Per germline, CDR1 MNHEY and CDR2 SMNVEV (reference sequence). DNA of the CDR3: TGTGCCAGCAGTTTATCTCGGACCTCCTACAATGAGCAGTTCTTC. As protein: CASSLSRTSYNEQFF.

This clonotype was counted ten times or more. The gene calls are TRBV5-1 and TRBJ2-3; D is undetermined. The CDR3 loop spans 14 amino acids. Per germline, CDR1 SGHRS and CDR2 YFSETQ. The germline V and J ends were trimmed by 7 bases and 0 bases, with 12 bases remaining between them. The CDR3 DNA is TGCGCCAGCGGCTGGTACTCTAGCACAGATACGCAGTATTTT. It is translated as CASGWYSSTDTQYF.

This clonotype was recorded many times. This chain links TRBV14 with TRBJ2-3; D gene unclear. The CDR3 is 13 residues long. Trimming shortened V by 1 base and J by 0 bases, and 2 bases separated the two germline ends. Germline CDR1 SGHDN, CDR2 FVKESK. The CDR3 region is CASSQVSTDTQYF. CDR3 sequence (DNA): TGTGCCAGCAGCCAAGTAAGCACAGATACGCAGTATTTT.

This chain uses TRBV11-1 with TRBJ1-1, with 7 nucleotides matching TRBD1. V shed 0 bases and J 5 bases; nucleotides not matched to a gene: 9. The CDR3 runs 16 residues. The germline V gene has CDR1 SGHAT and CDR2 FQDESV (reference sequence). Here the CDR3 reads CASSLALPNRGTEAFF. Here the CDR3 DNA reads TGTGCCAGCAGCTTAGCGCTCCCTAACAGGGGTACTGAAGCTTTCTTT.

This clonotype was found many times. This chain links TRBV4-1 with TRBJ2-7, with 8 bases fitting TRBD1. This CDR3 has 14 amino acids. Germline assignment: CDR1 MGHRA and CDR2 YSYEKL. V lost 3 bases to trimming and J lost 2 bases; unmatched junction nucleotides: 3. The CDR3 reads CASSHLDRAYEQYF. The CDR3, as DNA: TGCGCCAGCAGCCATCTGGACAGGGCCTACGAGCAGTACTTC.

The chain employs TRBV12-3 or TRBV12-4 and TRBJ1-2; TRBD1 might be the D (5 bases). Between the trimmed V and J ends, which lost 6 bases and 4 bases, there was a span of 12 bases. This CDR3 has 13 amino acids. The CDR3 bases are TGTGCCAGCAGCCCCGCAGGGAGCTATGGCTACACCTTC. Translating it yields CASSPAGSYGYTF.

This clonotype appeared many times. The rearrangement links TRBV4-1 to TRBJ1-5; TRBD1 might be the D (6 bases). CDR3 length: 13 residues. V was cut by 2 bases and J by 7 bases, with 9 bases left in between. From germline, CDR1 is MGHRA and CDR2 YSYEKL. The CDR3 loop is CASSQTGWQPQHF. CDR3 DNA sequence: TGCGCCAGCAGCCAAACAGGGTGGCAGCCCCAGCATTTT.

The rearrangement uses TRBV13 and TRBJ2-7; no clear D gene. Germline loops: CDR1 PRHDT, CDR2 FYEKMQ (reference sequence). V gave up 4 bases and J gave up 2 bases, with 9 bases separating them. The CDR3 loop spans 13 amino acids. The CDR3 region has the DNA TGTGCCAGCAGCTCCCAGGTCACCTACGAGCAGTACTTC. Its translation: CASSSQVTYEQYF.

There are a few counts of this clonotype. The chain joins TRBV5-5 to TRBJ2-1; D tentatively fits TRBD1 or TRBD2 (5 bases each). The CDR3 loop spans 16 amino acids. Germline lookup yields CDR1 SGHKS and CDR2 YYEKEE (reference sequence). V was pared by 4 bases and J by 2 bases, with 16 bases between. DNA of the CDR3: TGTGCCAGCAGCCAGGGACCCTCGACGGCCTACAATGAGCAGTTCTTC. This sequence encodes CASSQGPSTAYNEQFF.

This clonotype was seen many times. The V gene is TRBV20-1, the J gene TRBJ2-7; D could derive from TRBD1 or TRBD2 (5 bases each). The CDR3 runs to 16 residues. Trimming removed 5 bases at V and 0 bases at J, with 20 bases between. Germline V gives CDR1 DFQATT, CDR2 SNEGSKA (reference sequence). CDR3 sequence: CSARIFGQGPSYEQYF. Here the CDR3 DNA reads TGCAGTGCTCGTATTTTCGGGCAGGGACCCTCCTACGAGCAGTACTTC.

This clonotype occurred a few times. The chain couples TRBV6-1 to TRBJ2-7; D ambiguous. V was clipped by 3 bases and J by 4 bases, with 16 bases between them. The V gene's germline CDR1 is MNHNS and CDR2 SASEGT. CDR3 length: 15 amino acids. As DNA, the CDR3 is TGTGCCAGCAGTGACCACGGACGGGCCTCTTACGAGCAGTACTTC. It codes for CASSDHGRASYEQYF.

At least ten counts were recorded for this clonotype. The CDR3 loop is CASSPRIFANTGELFF. For the CDR3, the DNA is TGTGCCAGCAGCCCAAGAATATTCGCGAACACCGGGGAGCTGTTTTTT. The V gene is TRBV13, the J gene TRBJ2-2; D unclear. Trimming took 5 bases from V and 0 from J, leaving 13 bases between them. CDR1 is PRHDT, CDR2 FYEKMQ, per germline (reference sequence). This CDR3 comprises 16 residues. The variable domain in full, with the rest retrieved from reference TRBV13 and TRBJ2-2, is AAGVIQSPRHLIKEKRETATLKCYPIPRHDTVYWYQQGPGQDPQFLISFYEKMQSDKGSIPDRFSAQQFSDYHSELNMSSLELGDSALYFCASSPRIFANTGELFFGEGSRLTVL.

About this clonotype itself: Mismatch with germline at one junction end may stem from a read error. The V call is TRBV5-3, the J call TRBJ1-3; the D gene is possibly TRBD1 (6 bases). TRBV5-3 is sorted into the ORF group, with uncertain function. The CDR3 loop spans 15 amino acids. CDR3 loop: CASSTDSSSGDTIYF. The CDR3 coding sequence is TGTGCCAGCAGTACGGACAGCAGCTCTGGAGACACCATATATTTT.

This clonotype has ten or more counts. The chain couples TRBV9 to TRBJ1-5; D gene uncertain. Germline-derived CDR1 and CDR2 are SGDLS and YYNGEE. This CDR3 spans 15 amino acids. V was shortened by 3 bases and J by 5 bases, with 15 bases between the two germline ends. CDR3: CASSEWGSDDQPQHF. The CDR3 DNA follows: TGTGCCAGCAGCGAGTGGGGTAGCGACGATCAGCCCCAGCATTTT. Based on the CDR3 plus reference TRBV9 and TRBJ1-5, the full variable domain is DSGVTQTPKHLITATGQRVTLRCSPRSGDLSVYWYQQSLDQGLQFLIQYYNGEERAKGNILERFSAQQFPDLHSELNLSSLELGDSALYFCASSEWGSDDQPQHFGDGTRLSIL.